These T cell receptor beta chains were read from a single sample in a study of T cell responses to AZD1222 COVID-19 vaccine. Some clones are missing from TCRdb's copy, which holds only in-frame ones; the method was immunoSEQ multiplex PCR. The table lists roughly 130,000 clones, roughly nine tenths of them singletons. The sample here was peripheral blood, taken on day 0 of AZD1222 vaccination. Receptors originate from an adult in good health. Both conserved end residues are part of each CDR3. Fields, in order: clone size, V gene, J gene, D gene, CDR3 DNA, CDR3 protein. D genes are given only for firm matches. Expanded clones are given a class, and other clones once, few, many or no size at all.

clone_size: -; v_call: TRBV7-9; j_call: TRBJ2-1; d_call: -; cdr3_nt: TGTGCCAGCAGCTTCCCCCAGCAGGCCCCGTCCTACAATGAGCAGTTCTTC; cdr3_aa: CASSFPQQAPSYNEQFF
clone_size: -; v_call: TRBV30; j_call: TRBJ2-3; d_call: -; cdr3_nt: TGTGCCTGGAGTGTATCGACAGATACGCAGTATTTT; cdr3_aa: CAWSVSTDTQYF
clone_size: few; v_call: TRBV18; j_call: TRBJ1-2; d_call: -; cdr3_nt: TGTGCCAGCTCACCACCCACATCTCAGGGTTATGGCTACACCTTC; cdr3_aa: CASSPPTSQGYGYTF
clone_size: -; v_call: TRBV6-5; j_call: TRBJ1-2; d_call: -; cdr3_nt: TGTGCCAGCAGAGCGACAGGAAACTATGGCTACACCTTC; cdr3_aa: CASRATGNYGYTF
clone_size: -; v_call: TRBV3-1/TRBV3-2; j_call: TRBJ1-5; d_call: -; cdr3_nt: TGTGCCAGCAGAGGATCAGGGAGCAATCAGCCCCAGCATTTT; cdr3_aa: CASRGSGSNQPQHF
clone_size: -; v_call: TRBV30; j_call: TRBJ2-1; d_call: -; cdr3_nt: TGTGCCTGGAGTCAGGGTGACTACAATGAGCAGTTCTTC; cdr3_aa: CAWSQGDYNEQFF
clone_size: -; v_call: TRBV11-2; j_call: TRBJ2-1; d_call: -; cdr3_nt: TGTGCCAGCAGCTTCTTCCCCACGGGAAATGAGCAGTTCTTC; cdr3_aa: CASSFFPTGNEQFF
clone_size: once; v_call: TRBV5-1; j_call: TRBJ2-7; d_call: TRBD2; cdr3_nt: TGCGCCAGCAGCTTGGCCCCGGGGGGAGTCGAGCAGTACTTC; cdr3_aa: CASSLAPGGVEQYF
clone_size: -; v_call: TRBV6-5; j_call: TRBJ1-4; d_call: -; cdr3_nt: TGTGCCAGCAGTTTTTTCCGCACAACTAATGAAAAACTGTTTTTT; cdr3_aa: CASSFFRTTNEKLFF
clone_size: -; v_call: TRBV19; j_call: TRBJ2-5; d_call: TRBD2; cdr3_nt: TGTGCCAGTAGCGGCGCGGGGGGGCGGGAGACCCAGTACTTC; cdr3_aa: CASSGAGGRETQYF
clone_size: few; v_call: TRBV12-3/TRBV12-4; j_call: TRBJ2-2; d_call: -; cdr3_nt: TGTGCCAGCAGTTTAGTGCTGGTAGGGGAGCTGTTTTTT; cdr3_aa: CASSLVLVGELFF
clone_size: -; v_call: TRBV5-4; j_call: TRBJ2-3; d_call: -; cdr3_nt: TGTGCCAGCAGCTTGGGGCTAGTTGTTACAGATACGCAGTATTTT; cdr3_aa: CASSLGLVVTDTQYF
clone_size: -; v_call: TRBV7-8; j_call: TRBJ2-7; d_call: TRBD2; cdr3_nt: TGTGCCAGTACGGCTAGCGGGGGTTACGAGCAGTACTTC; cdr3_aa: CASTASGGYEQYF
clone_size: -; v_call: TRBV18; j_call: TRBJ2-1; d_call: TRBD2; cdr3_nt: TGTGCCAGCGCGACTAGCGGGGGTACCGACAATGAGCAGTTCTTC; cdr3_aa: CASATSGGTDNEQFF
clone_size: -; v_call: TRBV7-9; j_call: TRBJ2-1; d_call: TRBD2; cdr3_nt: TGTGCCAGCAGCTTAGAAGCGGGAGGGTTTTGGGAGCAGTTCTTC; cdr3_aa: CASSLEAGGFWEQFF
clone_size: -; v_call: TRBV6-5; j_call: TRBJ1-4; d_call: -; cdr3_nt: TGTGCCAGCAGTTACAGCCGGACTAATGAAAAACTGTTTTTT; cdr3_aa: CASSYSRTNEKLFF
clone_size: -; v_call: TRBV19; j_call: TRBJ2-1; d_call: -; cdr3_nt: TGTGCCAGTAGTGGGCGCGGGGACCATGAGCAGTTCTTC; cdr3_aa: CASSGRGDHEQFF
clone_size: -; v_call: TRBV15; j_call: TRBJ2-3; d_call: -; cdr3_nt: TGTGCCACCAGCAGAGGGTACACAGATACGCAGTATTTT; cdr3_aa: CATSRGYTDTQYF
clone_size: -; v_call: TRBV21-1; j_call: TRBJ1-3; d_call: -; cdr3_nt: TGTGCCAGAGCGGGACATACTGGAAACACCATATATTTT; cdr3_aa: CARAGHTGNTIYF
clone_size: -; v_call: TRBV11-2; j_call: TRBJ2-7; d_call: TRBD1; cdr3_nt: TGTGCCAGCAGCCCACAGACAGGGATGTCCTACGAGCAGTACTTC; cdr3_aa: CASSPQTGMSYEQYF
clone_size: once; v_call: TRBV9; j_call: TRBJ2-5; d_call: -; cdr3_nt: TGTGCCAGCAGCGTAGCCGGAATAGCGGCCCAAGAGACCCAGTACTTC; cdr3_aa: CASSVAGIAAQETQYF
clone_size: -; v_call: TRBV18; j_call: TRBJ1-3; d_call: -; cdr3_nt: TGTGCCAGCTCACCACGCAGGCTGGAAGACTCTGGAAACACCATATATTTT; cdr3_aa: CASSPRRLEDSGNTIYF